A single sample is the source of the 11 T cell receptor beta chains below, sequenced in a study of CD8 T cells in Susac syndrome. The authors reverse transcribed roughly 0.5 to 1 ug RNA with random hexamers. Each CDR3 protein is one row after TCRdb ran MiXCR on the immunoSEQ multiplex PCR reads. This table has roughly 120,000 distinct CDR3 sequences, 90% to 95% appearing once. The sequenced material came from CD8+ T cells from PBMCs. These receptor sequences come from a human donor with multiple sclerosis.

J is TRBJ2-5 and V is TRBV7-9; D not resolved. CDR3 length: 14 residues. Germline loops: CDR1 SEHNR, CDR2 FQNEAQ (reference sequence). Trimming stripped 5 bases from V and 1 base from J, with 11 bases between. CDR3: CASSLDLLQETQYF. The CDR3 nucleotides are TGTGCCAGCAGCCTGGACCTACTCCAAGAGACCCAGTACTTC.

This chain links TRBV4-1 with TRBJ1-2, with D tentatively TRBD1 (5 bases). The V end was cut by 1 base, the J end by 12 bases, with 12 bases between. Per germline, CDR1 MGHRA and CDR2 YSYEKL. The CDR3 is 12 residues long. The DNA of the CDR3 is TGCGCCAGCAGCCAAGTCGCCCAGGGCCACACCTTC. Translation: CASSQVAQGHTF.

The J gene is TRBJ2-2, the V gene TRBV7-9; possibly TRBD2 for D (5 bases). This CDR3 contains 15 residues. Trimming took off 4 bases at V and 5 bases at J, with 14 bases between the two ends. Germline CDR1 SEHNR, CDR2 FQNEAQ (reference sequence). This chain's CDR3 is CASSSRGGSTGELFF. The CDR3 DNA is TGTGCCAGCAGCTCCCGAGGAGGATCAACCGGGGAGCTGTTTTTT.

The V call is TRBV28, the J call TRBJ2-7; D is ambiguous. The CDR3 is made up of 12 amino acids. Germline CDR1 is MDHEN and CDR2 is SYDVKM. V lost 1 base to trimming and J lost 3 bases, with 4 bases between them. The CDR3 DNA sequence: TGTGCCAGCAGTTTATTTGGCTACGAGCAGTACTTC. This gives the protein CASSLFGYEQYF.

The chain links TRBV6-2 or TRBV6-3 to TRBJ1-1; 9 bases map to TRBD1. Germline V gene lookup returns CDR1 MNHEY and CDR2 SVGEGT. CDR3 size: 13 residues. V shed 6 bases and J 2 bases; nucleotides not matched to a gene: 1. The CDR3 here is CASRQGANTEAFF. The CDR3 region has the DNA TGTGCCAGCAGACAGGGGGCCAACACTGAAGCTTTCTTT.

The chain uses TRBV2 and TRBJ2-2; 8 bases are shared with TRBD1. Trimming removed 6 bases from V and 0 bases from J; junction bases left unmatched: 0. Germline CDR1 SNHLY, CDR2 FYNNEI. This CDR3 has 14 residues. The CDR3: CASSRGPNTGELFF. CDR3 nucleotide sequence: TGTGCCAGCAGCAGGGGGCCGAACACCGGGGAGCTGTTTTTT. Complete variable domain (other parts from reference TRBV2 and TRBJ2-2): EPEVTQTPSHQVTQMGQEVILRCVPISNHLYFYWYRQILGQKVEFLVSFYNNEISEKSEIFDDQFSVERPDGSNFTLKIRSTKLEDSAMYFCASSRGPNTGELFFGEGSRLTVL.

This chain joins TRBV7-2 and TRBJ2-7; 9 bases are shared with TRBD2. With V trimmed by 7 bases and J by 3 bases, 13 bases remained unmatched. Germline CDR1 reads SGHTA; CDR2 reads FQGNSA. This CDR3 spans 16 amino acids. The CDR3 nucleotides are TGTGCCAGCACTCGCCCTGGGCGGGAGGGCCGCTACGAGCAGTACGTC. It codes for CASTRPGREGRYEQYV.

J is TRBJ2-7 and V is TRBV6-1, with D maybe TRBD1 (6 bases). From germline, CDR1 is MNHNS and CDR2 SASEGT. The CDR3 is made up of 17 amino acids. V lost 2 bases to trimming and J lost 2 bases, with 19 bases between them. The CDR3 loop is CASSERFGAGDAYEQYV. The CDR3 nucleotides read TGTGCCAGCAGTGAACGGTTTGGGGCAGGGGATGCCTACGAGCAGTACGTC.

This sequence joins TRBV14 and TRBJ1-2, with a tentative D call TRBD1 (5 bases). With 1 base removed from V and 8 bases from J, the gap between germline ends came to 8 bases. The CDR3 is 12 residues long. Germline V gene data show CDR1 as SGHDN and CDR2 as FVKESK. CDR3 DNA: TGTGCCAGCAGCCAAGTCCAGGGCGGCTACACCTTC. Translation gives CASSQVQGGYTF.

The CDR3 here is CASSYQMGQGSSNQPQHF. DNA for the CDR3: TGTGCCAGCAGTTACCAGATGGGACAGGGGAGTAGCAATCAGCCCCAGCATTTT. The chain recombines TRBV6-5 with TRBJ1-5; 10 bases match TRBD1. The CDR3 is made up of 18 amino acids. The ends lost 2 bases at V and 0 bases at J; junction bases unmatched: 7. Germline V gives CDR1 MNHEY, CDR2 SVGAGI.

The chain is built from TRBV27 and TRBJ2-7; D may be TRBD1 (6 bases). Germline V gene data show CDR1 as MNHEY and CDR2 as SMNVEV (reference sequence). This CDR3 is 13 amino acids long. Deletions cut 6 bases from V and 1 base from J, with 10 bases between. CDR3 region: CASSHTGSYEQYF. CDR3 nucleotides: TGTGCCAGCAGCCACACAGGGTCCTACGAGCAGTACTTC.